This TCR beta chain was captured by sequencing in a study of identical twins. Whole-study findings and limits: The analysis was cross-sectional rather than longitudinal within donors. Abundant cord blood beta clonotypes carried fewer insertions; memory repertoires showed none. Among out-of-frame alpha sequences shared by twins, low generation probability occurred in excess. Twins' excess sharing was less marked for out-of-frame beta sequences.

Regarding this clonotype: The target antigen is unknown.

The CDR3 spans 14 residues. Trimming pared 4 bases from V and 3 bases from J, leaving 8 bases between. Germline V gene sequence: CDR1 SGHRS, CDR2 YFSETQ. TCRdb analysed the 5' RACE reads with MiXCR anew, one entry per CDR3 protein. The sample consists of 500,000 or so distinct CDR3 sequences, roughly an eighth of them appearing once. The sample was also linked to a second study, of yellow fever vaccine responses in identical twins.

The V and J genes are TRBV5-1 and TRBJ2-6; D unclear. Sequencing was carried out using CD4+ T cells sorted from blood. The sequence was obtained from a woman aged 18-29 years in good health. CDR3 amino acids: CASSPQGGANVLTF. The CDR3 nucleotides read TGCGCCAGCAGCCCCCAAGGTGGGGCCAACGTCCTGACTTTC.